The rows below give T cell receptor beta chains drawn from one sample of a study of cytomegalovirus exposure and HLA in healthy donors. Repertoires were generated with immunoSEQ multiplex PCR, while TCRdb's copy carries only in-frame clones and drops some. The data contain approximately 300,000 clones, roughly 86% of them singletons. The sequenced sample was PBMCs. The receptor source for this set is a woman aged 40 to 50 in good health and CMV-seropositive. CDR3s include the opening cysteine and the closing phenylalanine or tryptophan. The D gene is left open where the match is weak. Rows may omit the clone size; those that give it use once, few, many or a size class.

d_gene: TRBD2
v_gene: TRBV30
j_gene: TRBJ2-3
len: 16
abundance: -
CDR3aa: CAWSVGSGISTDTQYF
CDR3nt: TGTGCCTGGAGTGTAGGGAGCGGGATTAGCACAGATACGCAGTATTTT

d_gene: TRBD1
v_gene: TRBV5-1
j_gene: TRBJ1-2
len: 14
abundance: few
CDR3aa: CASSADRGGYGYTF
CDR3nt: TGCGCCAGCAGCGCGGACAGGGGGGGCTATGGCTACACCTTC

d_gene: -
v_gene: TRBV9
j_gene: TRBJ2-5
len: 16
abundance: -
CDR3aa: CASSRFGTTYQETQYF
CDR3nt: TGTGCCAGCAGTCGATTCGGGACAACGTACCAAGAGACCCAGTACTTC

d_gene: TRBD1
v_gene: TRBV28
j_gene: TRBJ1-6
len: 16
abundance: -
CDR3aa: CASSSGQISYNSPLHF
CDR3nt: TGTGCCAGCAGTTCGGGACAGATCTCCTATAATTCACCCCTCCACTTT

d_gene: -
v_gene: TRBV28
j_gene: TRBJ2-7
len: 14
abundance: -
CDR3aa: CASSPPWRVDEQYF
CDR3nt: TGTGCCAGCAGCCCCCCTTGGAGGGTTGACGAGCAGTACTTC

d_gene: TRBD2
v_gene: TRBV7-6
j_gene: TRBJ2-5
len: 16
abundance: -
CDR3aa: CASSLVWLAGGETQYF
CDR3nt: TGTGCCAGCAGCTTAGTTTGGCTAGCGGGAGGGGAGACCCAGTACTTC

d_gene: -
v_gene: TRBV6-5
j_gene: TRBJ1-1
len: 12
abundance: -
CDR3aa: CASSYGGTEAFF
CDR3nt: TGTGCCAGCAGTTACGGCGGGACTGAAGCTTTCTTT

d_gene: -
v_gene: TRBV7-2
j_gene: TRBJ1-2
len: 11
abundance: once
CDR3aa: CASSLVGGYTF
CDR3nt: TGTGCCAGCAGCTTAGTCGGGGGCTACACCTTC

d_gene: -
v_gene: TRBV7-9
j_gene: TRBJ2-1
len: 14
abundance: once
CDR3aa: CASSLREPYNEQFF
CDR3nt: TGTGCCAGCAGCTTACGGGAACCCTACAATGAGCAGTTCTTC

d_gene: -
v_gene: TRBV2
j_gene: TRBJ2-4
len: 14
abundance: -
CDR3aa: CASRGGETKNIQYF
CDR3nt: TGTGCCAGCAGGGGCGGGGAGACCAAAAACATTCAGTACTTC

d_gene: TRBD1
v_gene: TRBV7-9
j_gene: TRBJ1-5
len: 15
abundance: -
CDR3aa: CASSTEGQLDQPQHF
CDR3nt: TGTGCCAGCAGCACCGAGGGACAGTTGGACCAGCCCCAGCATTTT

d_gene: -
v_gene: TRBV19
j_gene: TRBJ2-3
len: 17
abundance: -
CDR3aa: CASSIRQSWISTDTQYF
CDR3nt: TGTGCCAGTAGTATACGACAGTCCTGGATTTCCACAGATACGCAGTATTTT

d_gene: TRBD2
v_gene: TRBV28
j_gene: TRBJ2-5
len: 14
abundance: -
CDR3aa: CASSGLAGLETQYF
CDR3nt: TGTGCCAGCAGCGGACTAGCGGGATTAGAGACCCAGTACTTC

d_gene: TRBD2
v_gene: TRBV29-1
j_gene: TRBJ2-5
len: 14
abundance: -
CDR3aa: CSVEEGLARETQYF
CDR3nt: TGCAGCGTTGAAGAGGGACTAGCGCGAGAGACCCAGTACTTC

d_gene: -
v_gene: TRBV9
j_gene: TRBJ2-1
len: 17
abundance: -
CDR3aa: CASSVVPRGALVHEQFF
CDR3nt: TGTGCCAGCAGCGTAGTTCCGCGCGGGGCCCTGGTTCATGAGCAGTTCTTC

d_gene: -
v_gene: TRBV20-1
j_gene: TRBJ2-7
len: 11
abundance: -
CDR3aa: CSAVGGAEQYF
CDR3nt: TGCAGTGCTGTAGGGGGGGCCGAGCAGTACTTC

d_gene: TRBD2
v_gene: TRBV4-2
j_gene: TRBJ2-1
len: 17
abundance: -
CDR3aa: CASSQGLGLAGSNEQFF
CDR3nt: TGTGCCAGCAGCCAAGGCCTGGGACTAGCGGGCAGCAATGAGCAGTTCTTC

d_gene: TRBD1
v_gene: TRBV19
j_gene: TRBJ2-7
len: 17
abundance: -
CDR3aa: CASIPSRTGKSLDEQYF
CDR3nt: TGTGCCAGTATCCCATCAAGGACAGGGAAAAGCTTGGACGAGCAGTACTTC

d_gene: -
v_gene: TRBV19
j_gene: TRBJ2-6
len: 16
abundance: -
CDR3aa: CASSIMVYSGANGLTF
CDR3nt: TGTGCCAGTAGTATAATGGTCTACTCTGGGGCCAACGGCCTGACTTTC

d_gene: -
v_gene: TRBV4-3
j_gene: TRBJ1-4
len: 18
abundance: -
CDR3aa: CASSQDRAAGSRNEKLFF
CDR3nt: TGCGCCAGCAGCCAAGATCGGGCGGCGGGATCACGTAATGAAAAACTGTTTTTT

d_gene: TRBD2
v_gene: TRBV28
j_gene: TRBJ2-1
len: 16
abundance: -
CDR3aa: CASTSGGLGSYNEQFF
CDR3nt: TGTGCCAGCACCTCGGGGGGACTGGGCTCCTACAATGAGCAGTTCTTC

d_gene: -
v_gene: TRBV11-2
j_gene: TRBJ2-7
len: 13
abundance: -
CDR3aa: CASSLRSSYEQYF
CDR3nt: TGTGCCAGCAGCTTAAGGAGCAGCTACGAGCAGTACTTC

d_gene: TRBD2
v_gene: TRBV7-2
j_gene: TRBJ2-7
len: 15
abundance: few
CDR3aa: CASSTRLAGELEQYF
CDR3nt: TGTGCCAGCAGCACGCGACTAGCGGGAGAATTAGAGCAGTACTTC

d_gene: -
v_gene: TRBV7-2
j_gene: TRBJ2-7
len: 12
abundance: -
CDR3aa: CASSLGEYEQYF
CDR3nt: TGTGCCAGCAGCTTAGGAGAGTACGAGCAGTACTTC

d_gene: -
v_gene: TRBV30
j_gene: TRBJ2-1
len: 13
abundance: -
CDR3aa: CAWRLVVYNEQFF
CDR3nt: TGTGCCTGGAGACTAGTTGTCTACAATGAGCAGTTCTTC

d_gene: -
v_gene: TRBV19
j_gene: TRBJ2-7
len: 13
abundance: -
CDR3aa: CASSTSDSYEQYF
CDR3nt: TGTGCCAGTAGTACCTCGGACAGCTACGAGCAGTACTTC

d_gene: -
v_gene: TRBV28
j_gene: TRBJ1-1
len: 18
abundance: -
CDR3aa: CASTLPSLPGGMNTEAFF
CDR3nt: TGTGCCAGCACCTTACCATCCCTCCCGGGGGGGATGAACACTGAAGCTTTCTTT

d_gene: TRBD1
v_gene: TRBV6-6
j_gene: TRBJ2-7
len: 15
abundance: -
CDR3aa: CASSQEDRASYEQYF
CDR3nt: TGTGCCAGCAGTCAAGAGGACAGGGCATCATACGAGCAGTACTTC

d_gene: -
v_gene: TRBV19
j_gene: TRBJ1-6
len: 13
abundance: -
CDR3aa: CASSMDGSLPLHF
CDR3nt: TGTGCCAGTAGTATGGACGGGAGTCTCCCCCTCCACTTT

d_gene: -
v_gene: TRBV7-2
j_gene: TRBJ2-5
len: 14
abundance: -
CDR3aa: CASRGGGSQETQYF
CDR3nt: TGTGCCAGCAGGGGAGGGGGTAGCCAAGAGACCCAGTACTTC

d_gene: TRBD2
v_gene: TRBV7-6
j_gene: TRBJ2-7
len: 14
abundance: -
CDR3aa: CASSSIAGGNEQYF
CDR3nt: TGTGCCAGCAGTTCCATAGCGGGAGGAAACGAGCAGTACTTC

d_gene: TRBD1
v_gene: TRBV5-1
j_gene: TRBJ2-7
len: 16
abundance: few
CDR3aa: CASSLATGAYSYEQYF
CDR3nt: TGCGCCAGCAGCTTGGCGACAGGGGCTTACTCCTACGAGCAGTACTTC

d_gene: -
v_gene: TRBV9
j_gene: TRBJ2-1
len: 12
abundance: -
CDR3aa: CASSALTGEQFF
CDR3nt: TGTGCCAGCAGCGCCCTAACCGGTGAGCAGTTCTTC

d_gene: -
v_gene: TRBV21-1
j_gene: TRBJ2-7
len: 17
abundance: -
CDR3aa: CASSHPSTSGGYYEQYF
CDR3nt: TGTGCCAGCAGCCACCCATCGACTAGCGGGGGATACTACGAGCAGTACTTC

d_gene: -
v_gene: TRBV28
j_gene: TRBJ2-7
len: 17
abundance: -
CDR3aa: CASSSAEGILRGYEQYF
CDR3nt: TGTGCCAGCAGTTCCGCTGAGGGCATCCTCCGCGGATACGAGCAGTACTTC

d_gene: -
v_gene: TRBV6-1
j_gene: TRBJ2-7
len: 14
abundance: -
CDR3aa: CASSEMSRKVEQYF
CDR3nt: TGTGCCAGCAGTGAAATGAGTCGAAAAGTCGAGCAGTACTTC

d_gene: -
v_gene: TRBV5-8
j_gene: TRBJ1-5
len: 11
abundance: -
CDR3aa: CASSANQPQHF
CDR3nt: TGTGCCAGCAGCGCGAATCAGCCCCAGCATTTT

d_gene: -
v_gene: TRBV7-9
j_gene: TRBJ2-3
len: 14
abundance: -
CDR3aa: CASSPSGSTDTQYF
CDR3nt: TGTGCCAGCAGCCCCTCGGGGAGCACAGATACGCAGTATTTT

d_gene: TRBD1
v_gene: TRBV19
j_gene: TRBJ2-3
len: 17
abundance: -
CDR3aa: CASSIGQGGTNTDTQYF
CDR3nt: TGTGCCAGTAGTATCGGACAGGGAGGAACGAACACAGATACGCAGTATTTT

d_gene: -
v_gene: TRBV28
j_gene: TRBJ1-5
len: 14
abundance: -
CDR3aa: CASRYNRRLGPQHF
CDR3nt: TGTGCCAGCAGGTATAACCGGAGGCTCGGACCCCAGCATTTT

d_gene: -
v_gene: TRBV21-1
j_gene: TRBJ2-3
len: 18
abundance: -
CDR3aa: CASSKKGSSGGSTDTQYF
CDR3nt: TGTGCCAGCAGCAAAAAGGGGTCTAGCGGGGGAAGCACAGATACGCAGTATTTT

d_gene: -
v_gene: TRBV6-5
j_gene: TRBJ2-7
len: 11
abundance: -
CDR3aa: CASRAGYEQYF
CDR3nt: TGTGCCAGCCGGGCGGGCTACGAGCAGTACTTC

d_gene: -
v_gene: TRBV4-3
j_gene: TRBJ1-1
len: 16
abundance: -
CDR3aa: CASSQELGGMNTEAFF
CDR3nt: TGCGCCAGCAGCCAAGAGCTGGGAGGAATGAACACTGAAGCTTTCTTT

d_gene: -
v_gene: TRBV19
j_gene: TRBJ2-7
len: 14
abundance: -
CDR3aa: CASSIGERSYEQYF
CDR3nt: TGTGCCAGTAGTATCGGAGAAAGGTCCTACGAGCAGTACTTC

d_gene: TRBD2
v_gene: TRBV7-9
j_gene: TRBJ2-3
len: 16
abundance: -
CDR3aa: CASFAPAGDSTDTQYF
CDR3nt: TGTGCCAGCTTTGCCCCTGCGGGGGATAGCACAGATACGCAGTATTTT

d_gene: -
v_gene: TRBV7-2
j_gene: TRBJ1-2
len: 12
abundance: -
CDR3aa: CASRASAEGYTF
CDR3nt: TGTGCCAGCAGAGCCAGCGCCGAAGGCTACACCTTC

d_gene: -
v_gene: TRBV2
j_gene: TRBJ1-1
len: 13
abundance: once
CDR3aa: CASSFQGSVEAFF
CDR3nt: TGTGCCAGCAGCTTCCAGGGGTCGGTTGAAGCTTTCTTT

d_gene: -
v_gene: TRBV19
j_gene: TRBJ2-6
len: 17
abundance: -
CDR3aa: CASSIEAGSSGANVLTF
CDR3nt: TGTGCCAGTAGTATAGAGGCGGGCAGCTCTGGGGCCAACGTCCTGACTTTC

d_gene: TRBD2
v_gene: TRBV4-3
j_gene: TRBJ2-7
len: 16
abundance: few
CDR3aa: CASSQDPASGSAEQYF
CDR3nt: TGCGCCAGCAGCCAAGATCCGGCTAGCGGGAGTGCCGAGCAGTACTTC

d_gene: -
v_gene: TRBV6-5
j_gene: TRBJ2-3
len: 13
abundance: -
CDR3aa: CASAWRGTDTQYF
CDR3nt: TGTGCCAGCGCCTGGCGGGGCACAGATACGCAGTATTTT

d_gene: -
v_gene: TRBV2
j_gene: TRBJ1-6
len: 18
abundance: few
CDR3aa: CASSEASGMSEWNSPLHF
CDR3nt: TGTGCCAGCAGTGAAGCGTCGGGAATGAGCGAATGGAATTCACCCCTCCACTTT

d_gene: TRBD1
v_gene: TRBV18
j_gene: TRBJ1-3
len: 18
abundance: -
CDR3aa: CASSPIPSAQGQGNTIYF
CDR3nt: TGTGCCAGCTCACCAATACCCTCCGCACAGGGGCAGGGAAACACCATATATTTT

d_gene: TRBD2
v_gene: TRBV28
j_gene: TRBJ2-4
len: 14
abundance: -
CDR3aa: CASIPAGVKNIQYF
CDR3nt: TGTGCCAGCATCCCCGCGGGGGTCAAAAACATTCAGTACTTC

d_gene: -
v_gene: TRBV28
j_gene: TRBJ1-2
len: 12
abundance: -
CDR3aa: CASSLSAGGNAF
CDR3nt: TGTGCCAGCAGTTTGTCTGCGGGGGGTAACGCCTTC

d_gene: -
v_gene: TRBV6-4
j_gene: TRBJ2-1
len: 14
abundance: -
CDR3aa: CASSTTGSYNEQFF
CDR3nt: TGTGCCAGCAGTACCACTGGCTCCTACAATGAGCAGTTCTTC